A selection of T cell receptor beta chains follows, all from one sample in a study of cytomegalovirus exposure and HLA in healthy donors. Produced via immunoSEQ multiplex PCR; TCRdb's table is partial and in-frame only. The table lists approximately 160,000 clones, over 80% of them singletons, with approximately 2.3% in the top ten. Specimen: PBMCs. These receptors were collected from a young man in good health and CMV-seropositive. The CDR3 runs from the conserved cysteine through the conserved F or W. A D gene is named only where the DNA matches it firmly. Clone size is stated in some rows and not others, as once, few, many or a class when expanded.

>15|TRBV19|once|TRBJ1-1|NA
CASSMIDRTNTEAFF
TGTGCCAGTAGTATGATAGACAGGACGAACACTGAAGCTTTCTTT
>15|TRBV11-2|few|TRBJ2-1|TRBD1
CASTSIIDRGNEQFF
TGTGCCAGCACCTCCATAATCGACAGGGGGAATGAGCAGTTCTTC
>14|TRBV5-3|once|TRBJ2-5|NA
CARSSTRTSATQYF
TGTGCCAGAAGCTCGACTAGGACCTCTGCGACCCAGTACTTC
>13|TRBV5-6|NA|TRBJ2-7|NA
CASSLAGWNEQYF
TGTGCCAGCAGCTTGGCCGGGTGGAACGAGCAGTACTTC
>14|TRBV19|NA|TRBJ1-4|NA
CASLDGATNEKLFF
TGTGCCAGTTTGGACGGGGCAACTAATGAAAAACTGTTTTTT
>12|TRBV7-9|few|TRBJ1-5|NA
CASSLPNQPQHF
TGTGCCAGCAGCTTACCTAATCAGCCCCAGCATTTT
>14|TRBV6-6|NA|TRBJ2-1|TRBD2
CASWGLADYNEQFF
TGTGCCAGCTGGGGACTAGCGGACTACAATGAGCAGTTCTTC
>16|TRBV6-4|NA|TRBJ1-1|NA
CASSDPKPTRDTEAFF
TGTGCCAGCAGTGACCCGAAACCAACGCGGGACACTGAAGCTTTCTTT
>17|TRBV27|NA|TRBJ2-3|TRBD2
CASSLGVLAGVTDTQYF
TGTGCCAGCAGTTTAGGAGTGCTAGCGGGGGTCACAGATACGCAGTATTTT
>17|TRBV19|few|TRBJ2-7|TRBD1
CASSAGQVEQRDYEQYF
TGTGCCAGTAGTGCGGGACAGGTCGAACAGAGGGACTACGAGCAGTACTTC
>15|TRBV18|NA|TRBJ1-2|NA
CASSRAAGVDYGYTF
TGTGCCAGCTCCCGCGCTGCAGGGGTCGACTATGGCTACACCTTC
>14|TRBV29-1|NA|TRBJ2-5|TRBD1
CSAPGQEAGGTQYF
TGCAGCGCTCCGGGACAGGAGGCTGGGGGGACCCAGTACTTC
>15|TRBV19|NA|TRBJ2-7|TRBD1
CASSPWTGTTWEQYF
TGTGCCAGTAGTCCATGGACAGGGACGACGTGGGAGCAGTACTTC
>13|TRBV29-1|NA|TRBJ1-2|TRBD1
CSVAMGQGTGYTF
TGCAGCGTGGCAATGGGACAGGGTACCGGCTACACCTTC
>14|TRBV10-3|NA|TRBJ2-7|NA
CATGRGGHEYEQYF
TGTGCCACTGGGAGGGGGGGTCACGAATACGAGCAGTACTTC
>15|TRBV5-1|NA|TRBJ2-6|NA
CASSYSISGANVLTF
TGCGCCAGCAGCTACTCAATCTCTGGGGCCAACGTCCTGACTTTC
>13|TRBV30|NA|TRBJ1-5|TRBD1
CAWSDRDHQPQHF
TGTGCCTGGTCGGACAGGGATCACCAGCCCCAGCATTTT
>14|TRBV7-9|NA|TRBJ2-5|NA
CASSLRQGSETQYF
TGTGCCAGCAGCTTACGGCAGGGTAGTGAGACCCAGTACTTC
>17|TRBV5-1|once|TRBJ2-7|TRBD2
CASSGGVGGKGVYEQYF
TGCGCCAGCAGCGGGGGGGTCGGGGGGAAGGGTGTCTACGAGCAGTACTTC
>13|TRBV19|NA|TRBJ2-5|NA
CASSIAGWETQYF
TGTGCCAGTAGTATAGCGGGTTGGGAGACCCAGTACTTC
>15|TRBV9|NA|TRBJ2-7|NA
CASSVDPVYSYEQYF
TGTGCCAGCAGCGTAGATCCCGTCTACTCCTACGAGCAGTACTTC
>15|TRBV7-2|NA|TRBJ2-7|TRBD2
CASSPTRDYLYEQYF
TGTGCCAGCAGCCCCACGCGGGACTACCTCTACGAGCAGTACTTC
>18|TRBV9|few|TRBJ2-3|TRBD2
CASSVGLAGTPSTDTQYF
TGTGCCAGCAGCGTAGGCCTAGCGGGGACCCCTAGCACAGATACGCAGTATTTT
>15|TRBV19|NA|TRBJ2-7|TRBD2
CASSIGGKAPYEQYF
TGTGCCAGTAGTATCGGGGGGAAAGCACCCTACGAGCAGTACTTC
>16|TRBV18|NA|TRBJ2-7|TRBD2
CASSLPLAGGPYEQYF
TGTGCCAGCTCACTACCTTTAGCGGGGGGGCCGTACGAGCAGTACTTC
>15|TRBV5-1|NA|TRBJ2-3|TRBD2
CASSLETGGWDTQYF
TGCGCCAGCAGCTTGGAAACGGGGGGTTGGGATACGCAGTATTTT
>14|TRBV11-3|NA|TRBJ2-1|TRBD1
CASSVSQGDNEQFF
TGTGCCAGCAGCGTCTCTCAGGGGGACAATGAGCAGTTCTTC
>17|TRBV5-8|NA|TRBJ1-6|NA
CASSQLLGSSYNSPLHF
TGTGCCAGCAGCCAGCTACTAGGGAGCTCCTATAATTCACCCCTCCACTTT
>12|TRBV2|few|TRBJ2-7|TRBD1
CASHDRVHEQYF
TGTGCCAGTCACGACAGGGTCCACGAGCAGTACTTC
>15|TRBV6-6|NA|TRBJ2-7|TRBD2
CASTKAGGSAYEQYF
TGTGCCAGCACTAAAGCGGGGGGGAGTGCCTACGAGCAGTACTTC
>15|TRBV7-6|NA|TRBJ2-7|NA
CASSQLVGQFYEQYF
TGTGCCAGCAGCCAGTTAGTAGGACAGTTCTACGAGCAGTACTTC
>14|TRBV6-6|NA|TRBJ1-4|TRBD1
CASRYRQGSEKLFF
TGTGCCAGCAGGTATCGACAGGGGAGTGAAAAACTGTTTTTT
>16|TRBV4-1|NA|TRBJ1-4|NA
CASSQEQSATNEKLFF
TGCGCCAGCAGCCAAGAGCAAAGCGCAACTAATGAAAAACTGTTTTTT
>16|TRBV2|NA|TRBJ1-3|NA
CASSGESARSGNTIYF
TGTGCCAGCAGTGGAGAGTCAGCGCGCTCTGGAAACACCATATATTTT
>13|TRBV10-3|NA|TRBJ1-5|NA
CAISDESNQPQHF
TGTGCCATCAGTGACGAGTCCAATCAGCCCCAGCATTTT
>17|TRBV4-3|NA|TRBJ1-4|TRBD1
CASSQPGQGTTNEKLFF
TGCGCCAGCAGCCAACCGGGACAGGGCACAACTAATGAAAAACTGTTTTTT
>11|TRBV7-2|NA|TRBJ1-1|NA
CASSFDTEAFF
TGTGCCAGCAGCTTCGACACTGAAGCTTTCTTT
>14|TRBV7-2|NA|TRBJ2-7|TRBD2
CASSMTSGSYEQYF
TGTGCCAGCAGCATGACTAGCGGCTCCTACGAGCAGTACTTC
>14|TRBV7-6|NA|TRBJ2-7|TRBD1
CASSPGQGAYEQYF
TGTGCCAGCAGCCCGGGACAGGGGGCCTACGAGCAGTACTTC
>15|TRBV5-4|NA|TRBJ1-2|NA
CASSFLTYPNYGYTF
TGTGCCAGCAGCTTTTTGACATATCCTAACTATGGCTACACCTTC
>15|TRBV4-3|NA|TRBJ2-5|TRBD1
CASSRVQGAGETQYF
TGCGCCAGCAGCCGCGTACAGGGGGCAGGAGAGACCCAGTACTTC
>13|TRBV5-1|NA|TRBJ2-5|NA
CASSLEGQETQYF
TGCGCCAGCAGCTTGGAGGGGCAAGAGACCCAGTACTTC
>14|TRBV7-2|NA|TRBJ1-1|NA
CASKVRGEATEAFF
TGTGCCAGCAAAGTCAGGGGAGAAGCCACTGAAGCTTTCTTT
>18|TRBV15|NA|TRBJ2-7|TRBD1
CATFNSGQGEGPTYEQYF
TGTGCCACCTTCAATTCGGGACAGGGTGAAGGGCCTACCTACGAGCAGTACTTC
>14|TRBV29-1|NA|TRBJ2-2|NA
CSAAGAQNTGELFF
TGCAGCGCCGCGGGGGCCCAGAACACCGGGGAGCTGTTTTTT
>11|TRBV6-5|NA|TRBJ2-1|TRBD2
CASHTSGGEFF
TGTGCCAGCCATACTAGCGGGGGTGAGTTCTTC
>16|TRBV15|NA|TRBJ2-3|NA
CATSRDHPGMPDTQYF
TGTGCCACCAGCAGAGATCACCCGGGGATGCCAGATACGCAGTATTTT
>14|TRBV5-5|NA|TRBJ2-7|TRBD1
CASSLWDRVHEQYF
TGTGCCAGCAGCTTGTGGGACAGGGTCCACGAGCAGTACTTC
>16|TRBV4-3|once|TRBJ2-3|TRBD2
CASSQLAGGPADTQYF
TGCGCCAGCAGCCAGCTAGCGGGGGGGCCGGCAGATACGCAGTATTTT
>15|TRBV6-5|NA|TRBJ2-5|NA
CASSYSNSPRETQYF
TGTGCCAGCAGTTACTCGAACAGCCCCCGCGAGACCCAGTACTTC
>14|TRBV27|once|TRBJ2-7|NA
CASSFGGRTYEQYF
TGTGCCAGCAGTTTCGGGGGGCGGACCTACGAGCAGTACTTC
>16|TRBV4-2|NA|TRBJ2-7|NA
CASSPRSARSSYEQYF
TGTGCCAGCAGCCCCCGTAGCGCCAGGAGCTCCTACGAGCAGTACTTC